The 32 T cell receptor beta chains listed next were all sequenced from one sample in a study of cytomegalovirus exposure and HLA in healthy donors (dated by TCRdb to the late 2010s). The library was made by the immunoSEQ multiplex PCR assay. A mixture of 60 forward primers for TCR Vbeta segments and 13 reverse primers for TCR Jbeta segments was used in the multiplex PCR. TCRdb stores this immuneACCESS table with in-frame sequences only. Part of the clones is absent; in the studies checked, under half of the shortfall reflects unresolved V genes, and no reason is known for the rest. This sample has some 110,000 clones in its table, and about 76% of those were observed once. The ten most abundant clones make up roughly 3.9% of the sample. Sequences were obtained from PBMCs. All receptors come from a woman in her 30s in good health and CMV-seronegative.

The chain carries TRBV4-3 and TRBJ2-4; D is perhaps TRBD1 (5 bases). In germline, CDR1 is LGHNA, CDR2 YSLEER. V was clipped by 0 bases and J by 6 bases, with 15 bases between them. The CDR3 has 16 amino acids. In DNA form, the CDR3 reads TGCGCCAGCAGCCAAGAAGTCGTCGGGCAGGGAAACATTCAGTACTTC. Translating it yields CASSQEVVGQGNIQYF.

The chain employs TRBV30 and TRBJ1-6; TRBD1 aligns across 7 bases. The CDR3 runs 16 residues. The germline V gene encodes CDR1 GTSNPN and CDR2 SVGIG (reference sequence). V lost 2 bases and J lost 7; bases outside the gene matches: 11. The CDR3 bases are TGTGCCTGGAGTCCCCTCGCGACAGGGCCCAATTCACCCCTCCACTTT. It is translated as CAWSPLATGPNSPLHF.

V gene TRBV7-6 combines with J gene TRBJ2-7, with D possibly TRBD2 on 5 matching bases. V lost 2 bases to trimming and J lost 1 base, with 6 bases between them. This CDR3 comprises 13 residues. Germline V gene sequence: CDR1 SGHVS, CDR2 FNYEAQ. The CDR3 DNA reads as TGTGCCAGCAGCTTACGGGGTTCCTACGAGCAGTACTTC. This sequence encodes CASSLRGSYEQYF.

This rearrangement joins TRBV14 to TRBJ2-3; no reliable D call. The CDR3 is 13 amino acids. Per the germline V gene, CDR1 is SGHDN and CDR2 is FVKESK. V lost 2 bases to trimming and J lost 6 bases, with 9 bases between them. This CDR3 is CASSQFGLDTQYF. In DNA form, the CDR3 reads TGTGCCAGCAGCCAATTCGGGTTGGATACGCAGTATTTT.

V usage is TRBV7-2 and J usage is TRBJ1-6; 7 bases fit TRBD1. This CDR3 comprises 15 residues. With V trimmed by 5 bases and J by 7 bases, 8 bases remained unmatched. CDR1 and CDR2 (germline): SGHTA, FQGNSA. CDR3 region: CASSGQTGVNSPLHF. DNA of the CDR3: TGTGCCAGCAGCGGACAAACAGGGGTAAATTCACCCCTCCACTTT.

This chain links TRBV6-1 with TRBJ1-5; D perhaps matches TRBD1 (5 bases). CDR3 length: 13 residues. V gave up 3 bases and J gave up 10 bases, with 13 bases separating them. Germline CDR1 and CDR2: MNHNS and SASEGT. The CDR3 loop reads CASSEGEGDPQHF. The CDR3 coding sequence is TGTGCCAGCAGTGAGGGGGAGGGCGATCCCCAGCATTTT.

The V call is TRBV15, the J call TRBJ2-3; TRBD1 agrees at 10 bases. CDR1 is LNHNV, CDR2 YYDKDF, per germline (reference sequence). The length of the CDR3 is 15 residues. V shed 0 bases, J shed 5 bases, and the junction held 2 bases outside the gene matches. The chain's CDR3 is CATSRDGTGVDTQYF. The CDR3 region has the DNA TGTGCCACCAGCAGAGATGGGACAGGGGTAGATACGCAGTATTTT.

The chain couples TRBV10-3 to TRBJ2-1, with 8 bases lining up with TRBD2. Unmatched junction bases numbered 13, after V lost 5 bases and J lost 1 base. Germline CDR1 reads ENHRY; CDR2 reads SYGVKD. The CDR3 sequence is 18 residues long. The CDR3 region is CAISSQGLDLRSYNEQFF. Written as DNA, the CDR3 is TGTGCCATCAGTTCCCAGGGACTAGACCTCAGATCCTACAATGAGCAGTTCTTC.

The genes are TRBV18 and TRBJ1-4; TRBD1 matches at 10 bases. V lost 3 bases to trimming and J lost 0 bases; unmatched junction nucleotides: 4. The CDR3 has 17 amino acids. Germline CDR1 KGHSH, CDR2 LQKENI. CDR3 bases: TGTGCCAGCTCACCCGCGACAGGGGGCGCAACTAATGAAAAACTGTTTTTT. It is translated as CASSPATGGATNEKLFF.

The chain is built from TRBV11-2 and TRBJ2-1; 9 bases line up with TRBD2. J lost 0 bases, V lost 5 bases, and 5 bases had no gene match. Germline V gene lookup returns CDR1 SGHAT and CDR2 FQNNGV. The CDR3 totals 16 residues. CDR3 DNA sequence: TGTGCCAGCAGCAGGACTAGCGCCAGCTCCTACAATGAGCAGTTCTTC. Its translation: CASSRTSASSYNEQFF.

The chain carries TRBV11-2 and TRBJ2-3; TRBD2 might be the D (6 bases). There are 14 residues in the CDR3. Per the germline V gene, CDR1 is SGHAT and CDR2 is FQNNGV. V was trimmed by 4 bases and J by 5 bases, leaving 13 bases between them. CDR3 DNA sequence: TGTGCCAGCAGCTCCCCCGCGGGGAAAGATACGCAGTATTTT. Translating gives CASSSPAGKDTQYF.

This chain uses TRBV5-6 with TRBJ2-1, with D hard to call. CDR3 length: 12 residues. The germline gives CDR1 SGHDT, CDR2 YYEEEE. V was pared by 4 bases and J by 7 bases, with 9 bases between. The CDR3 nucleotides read TGTGCCAGCAGCCTGCGGCGTAATGAGCAGTTCTTC. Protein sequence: CASSLRRNEQFF.

CDR3 nucleotide sequence: TGTGCCACCACGGGATGGGCAGCCTCCTACAATGAGCAGTTCTTC. Translation gives CATTGWAASYNEQFF. The chain links TRBV13 to TRBJ2-1, with a weak D call TRBD2 (5 bases). This CDR3 region has 15 residues. V was pared by 10 bases and J by 0 bases, with 16 bases between. Germline V gives CDR1 PRHDT, CDR2 FYEKMQ (reference sequence).

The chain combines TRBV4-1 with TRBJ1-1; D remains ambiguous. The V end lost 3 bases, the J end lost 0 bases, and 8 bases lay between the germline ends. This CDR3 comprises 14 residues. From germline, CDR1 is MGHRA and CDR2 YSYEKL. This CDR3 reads CASSQTRLNTEAFF. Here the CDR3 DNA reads TGCGCCAGCAGCCAGACAAGGTTGAACACTGAAGCTTTCTTT.

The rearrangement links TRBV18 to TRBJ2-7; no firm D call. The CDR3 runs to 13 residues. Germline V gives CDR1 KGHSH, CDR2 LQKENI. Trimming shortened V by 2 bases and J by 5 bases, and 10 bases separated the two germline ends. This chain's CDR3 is CASSPKKSDEQYF. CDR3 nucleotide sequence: TGTGCCAGCTCACCAAAAAAGAGCGACGAGCAGTACTTC.

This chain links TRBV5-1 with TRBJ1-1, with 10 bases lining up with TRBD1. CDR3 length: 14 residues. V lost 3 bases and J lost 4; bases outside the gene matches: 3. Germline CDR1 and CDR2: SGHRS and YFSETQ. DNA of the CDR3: TGCGCCAGCAGCTATAGGACAGGGGGCACTGAAGCTTTCTTT. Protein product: CASSYRTGGTEAFF.

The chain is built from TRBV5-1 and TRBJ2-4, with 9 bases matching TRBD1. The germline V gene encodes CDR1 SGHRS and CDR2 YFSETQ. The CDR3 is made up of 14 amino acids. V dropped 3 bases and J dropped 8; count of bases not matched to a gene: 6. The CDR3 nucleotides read TGCGCCAGCAGCTCCGGGACAGGGCCCGACATTCAGTACTTC. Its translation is CASSSGTGPDIQYF.

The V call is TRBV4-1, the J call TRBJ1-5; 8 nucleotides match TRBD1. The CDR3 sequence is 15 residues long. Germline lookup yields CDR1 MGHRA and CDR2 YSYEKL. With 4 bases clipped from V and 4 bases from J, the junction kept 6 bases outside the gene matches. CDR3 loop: CASSRSDRDNQPQHF. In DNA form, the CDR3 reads TGCGCCAGCAGCCGCTCGGACAGGGATAATCAGCCCCAGCATTTT.

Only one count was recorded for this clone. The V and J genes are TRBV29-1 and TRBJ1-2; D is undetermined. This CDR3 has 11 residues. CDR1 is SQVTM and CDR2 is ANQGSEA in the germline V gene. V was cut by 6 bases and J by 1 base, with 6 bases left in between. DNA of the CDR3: TGCAGCGTCGGGATTAACTATGGCTACACCTTC. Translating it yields CSVGINYGYTF.

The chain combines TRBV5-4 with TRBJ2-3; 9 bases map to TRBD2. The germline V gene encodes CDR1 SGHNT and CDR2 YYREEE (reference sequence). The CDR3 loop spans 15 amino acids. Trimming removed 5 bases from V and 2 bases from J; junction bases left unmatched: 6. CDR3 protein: CASSLTSGNTDTQYF. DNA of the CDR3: TGTGCCAGCAGTTTGACTAGCGGTAACACAGATACGCAGTATTTT.

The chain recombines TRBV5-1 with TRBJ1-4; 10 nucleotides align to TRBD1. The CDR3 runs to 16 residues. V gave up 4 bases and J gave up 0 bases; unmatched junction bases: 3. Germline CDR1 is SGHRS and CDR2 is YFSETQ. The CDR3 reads CASSQDRGATNEKLFF. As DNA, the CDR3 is TGCGCCAGCAGCCAGGACAGGGGGGCAACTAATGAAAAACTGTTTTTT.

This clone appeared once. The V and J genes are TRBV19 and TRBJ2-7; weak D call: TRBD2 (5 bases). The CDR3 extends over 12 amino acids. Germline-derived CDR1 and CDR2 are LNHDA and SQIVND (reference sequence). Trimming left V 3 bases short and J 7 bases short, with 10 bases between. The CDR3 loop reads CASSISPGEQYF. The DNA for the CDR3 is TGTGCCAGTAGTATCTCTCCGGGAGAGCAGTACTTC.

CDR3 amino acids: CASSSHSGDTDTQYF. DNA for the CDR3: TGTGCCAGCAGTTCTCATTCGGGGGACACAGATACGCAGTATTTT. This sequence joins TRBV28 and TRBJ2-3; weak D call: TRBD2 (6 bases). Germline V gene lookup returns CDR1 MDHEN and CDR2 SYDVKM. The CDR3 sequence is 15 residues long. Trimming took 4 bases from V and 2 from J, leaving 13 bases between them.

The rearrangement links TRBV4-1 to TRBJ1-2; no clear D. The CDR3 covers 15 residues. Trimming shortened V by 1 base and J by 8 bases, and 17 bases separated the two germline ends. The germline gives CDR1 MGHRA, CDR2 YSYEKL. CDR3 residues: CASSQVLDSPRGYTF. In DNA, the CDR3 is TGCGCCAGCAGCCAAGTCTTAGACTCACCTCGAGGCTACACCTTC.

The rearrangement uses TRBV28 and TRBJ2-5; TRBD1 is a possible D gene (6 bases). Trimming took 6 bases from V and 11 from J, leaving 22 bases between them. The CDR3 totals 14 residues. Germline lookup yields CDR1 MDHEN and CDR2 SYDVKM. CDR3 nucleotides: TGTGCCAGCAGACCACTGGGCAGGGGTACGGAGCAGTACTTC. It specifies CASRPLGRGTEQYF. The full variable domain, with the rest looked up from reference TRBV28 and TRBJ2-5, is DVKVTQSSRYLVKRTGEKVFLECVQDMDHENMFWYRQDPGLGLRLIYFSYDVKMKEKGDIPEGYSVSREKKERFSLILESASTNQTSMYLCASRPLGRGTEQYFGPGTRLLVL.

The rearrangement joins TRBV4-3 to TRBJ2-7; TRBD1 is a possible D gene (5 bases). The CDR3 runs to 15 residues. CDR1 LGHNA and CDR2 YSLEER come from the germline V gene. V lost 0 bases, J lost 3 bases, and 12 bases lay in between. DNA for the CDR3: TGCGCCAGCAGCCAAGATAAGGGGCCCCTCTACGAGCAGTACTTC. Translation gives CASSQDKGPLYEQYF.

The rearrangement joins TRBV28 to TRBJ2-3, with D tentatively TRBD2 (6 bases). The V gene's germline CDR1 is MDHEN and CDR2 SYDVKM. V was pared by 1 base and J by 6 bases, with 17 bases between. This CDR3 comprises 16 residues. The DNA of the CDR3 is TGTGCCAGCAGTTTATTAGTGGGAGGTGCGCTGGATACGCAGTATTTT. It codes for CASSLLVGGALDTQYF. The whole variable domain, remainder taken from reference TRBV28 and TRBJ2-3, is DVKVTQSSRYLVKRTGEKVFLECVQDMDHENMFWYRQDPGLGLRLIYFSYDVKMKEKGDIPEGYSVSREKKERFSLILESASTNQTSMYLCASSLLVGGALDTQYFGPGTRLTVL.

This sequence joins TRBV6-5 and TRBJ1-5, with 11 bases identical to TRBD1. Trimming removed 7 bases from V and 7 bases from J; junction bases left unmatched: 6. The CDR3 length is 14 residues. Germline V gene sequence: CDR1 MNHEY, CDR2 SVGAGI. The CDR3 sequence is CASIGQGAWQPQHF. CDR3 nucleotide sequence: TGTGCCAGCATCGGACAGGGGGCTTGGCAGCCCCAGCATTTT.

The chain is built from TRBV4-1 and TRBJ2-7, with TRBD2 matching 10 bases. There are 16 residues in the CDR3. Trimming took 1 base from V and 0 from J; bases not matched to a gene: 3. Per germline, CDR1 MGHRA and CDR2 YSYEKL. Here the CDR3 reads CASSQAGLADSYEQYF. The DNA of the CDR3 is TGCGCCAGCAGCCAAGCCGGACTAGCGGACTCCTACGAGCAGTACTTC.

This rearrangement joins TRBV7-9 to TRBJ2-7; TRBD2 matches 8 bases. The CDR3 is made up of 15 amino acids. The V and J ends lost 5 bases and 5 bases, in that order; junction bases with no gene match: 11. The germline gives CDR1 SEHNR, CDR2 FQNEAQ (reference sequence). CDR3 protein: CASSNRGSGIHEQYF. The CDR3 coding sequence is TGTGCCAGCAGCAACCGGGGTAGCGGGATCCACGAGCAGTACTTC. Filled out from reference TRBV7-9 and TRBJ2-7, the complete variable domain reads DTGVSQNPRHKITKRGQNVTFRCDPISEHNRLYWYRQTLGQGPEFLTYFQNEAQLEKSRLLSDRFSAERPKGSFSTLEIQRTEQGDSAMYLCASSNRGSGIHEQYFGPGTRLTVT.

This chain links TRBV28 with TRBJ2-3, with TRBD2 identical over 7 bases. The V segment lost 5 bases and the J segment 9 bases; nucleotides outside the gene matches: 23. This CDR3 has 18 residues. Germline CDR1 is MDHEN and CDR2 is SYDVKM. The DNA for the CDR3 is TGTGCCAGCAGTAGAATAGCGGGTTCACGCGGAGGGAGTCGAACGCAGTATTTT. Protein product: CASSRIAGSRGGSRTQYF. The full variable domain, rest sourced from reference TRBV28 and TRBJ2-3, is DVKVTQSSRYLVKRTGEKVFLECVQDMDHENMFWYRQDPGLGLRLIYFSYDVKMKEKGDIPEGYSVSREKKERFSLILESASTNQTSMYLCASSRIAGSRGGSRTQYFGPGTRLTVL.

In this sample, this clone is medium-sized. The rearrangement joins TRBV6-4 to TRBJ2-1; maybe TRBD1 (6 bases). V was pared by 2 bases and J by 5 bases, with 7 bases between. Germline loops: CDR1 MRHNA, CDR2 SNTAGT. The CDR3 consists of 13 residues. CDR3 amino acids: CASSDRDNNEQFF. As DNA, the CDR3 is TGTGCCAGCAGTGACCGGGACAACAATGAGCAGTTCTTC.